The rows below give T cell receptor beta chains drawn from one sample of a study of blood T cell repertoires in COVID-19. Profiled with immunoSEQ multiplex PCR; TCRdb holds only in-frame clones, not every one. Found here are 30,000 to 40,000 clones, about nine tenths of them singletons; the top ten hold less than 6%. The sequenced material came from peripheral blood. The receptors stem from a woman older than 75 with acute or convalescent COVID-19. Both conserved end residues are part of each CDR3. D genes are given only for firm matches. Rows may omit the clone size; those that give it use once, few, many or a size class.

v_gene,j_gene,d_gene,abundance,CDR3aa,CDR3nt
TRBV30,TRBJ2-2,NA,few,CAWSPRQVNTGELFF,TGTGCCTGGTCACCTCGACAGGTGAACACCGGGGAGCTGTTTTTT
TRBV7-7,TRBJ2-5,NA,once,CASSLEASETQYF,TGTGCTAGCAGCTTAGAAGCGTCAGAGACCCAGTACTTC
TRBV7-3,TRBJ2-1,NA,medium-sized,CASSLFPSENEQFF,TGTGCCAGCAGCTTATTTCCTAGCGAGAATGAGCAGTTCTTC
TRBV11-2,TRBJ1-2,NA,NA,CASAGSFGNYGYTF,TGTGCCAGCGCGGGGAGTTTCGGGAACTATGGCTACACCTTC
TRBV7-9,TRBJ2-3,TRBD1,NA,CASSLESGGHPFSTDTQYF,TGTGCCAGCAGCTTAGAATCAGGGGGCCACCCGTTTAGCACAGATACGCAGTATTTT
TRBV18,TRBJ1-3,NA,NA,CASSREVRGNTIYF,TGTGCCAGCTCCCGTGAGGTCCGCGGAAACACCATATATTTT
TRBV30,TRBJ1-2,NA,NA,CAWSRVPSNYGYTF,TGTGCCTGGAGTCGGGTCCCCTCCAACTATGGCTACACCTTC
TRBV7-2,TRBJ1-1,NA,NA,CASNSGNTEAFF,TGTGCCAGCAACTCGGGGAACACTGAAGCTTTCTTT
TRBV7-9,TRBJ2-1,NA,NA,CASSLVLSSYNEQFF,TGTGCCAGCAGCTTAGTCCTGAGCTCCTACAATGAGCAGTTCTTC
TRBV18,TRBJ1-3,TRBD1,NA,CASSPLGQETGNTIYF,TGTGCCAGCTCACCTTTGGGACAGGAAACTGGAAACACCATATATTTT
TRBV9,TRBJ2-7,TRBD1,medium-sized,CASSDGTGRSYEQYF,TGTGCCAGCAGCGACGGGACAGGGAGATCCTACGAGCAGTACTTC
TRBV19,TRBJ2-4,NA,NA,CASSVSEILNIQYF,TGTGCCAGTAGTGTCTCGGAGATACTAAACATTCAGTACTTC
TRBV19,TRBJ1-1,TRBD1,NA,CASKGGDRWSTEAFF,TGTGCCTCAAAAGGGGGGGACAGGTGGAGCACTGAAGCTTTCTTT
TRBV2,TRBJ2-5,TRBD1,NA,CASRTGGKETQYF,TGTGCCAGCAGGACAGGGGGCAAAGAGACCCAGTACTTC
TRBV29-1,TRBJ1-1,NA,NA,CSVEIFLGPTEAFF,TGCAGCGTTGAGATTTTCCTGGGGCCCACTGAAGCTTTCTTT
TRBV2,TRBJ1-5,NA,NA,CASSLGLGGNQPQHF,TGTGCCAGCAGTCTCGGCCTCGGGGGCAATCAGCCCCAGCATTTT
TRBV5-4,TRBJ2-3,TRBD2,NA,CASSLEGTSGKDTDTQYF,TGTGCCAGCAGCTTGGAGGGGACTAGCGGGAAAGACACAGATACGCAGTATTTT
TRBV2,TRBJ1-5,NA,NA,CASSDRGGGYQPQHF,TGTGCCAGCAGTGACCGAGGGGGGGGATATCAGCCCCAGCATTTT
TRBV29-1,TRBJ2-7,TRBD1,NA,CSVGGQGRYEQYF,TGCAGCGTTGGTGGACAGGGGAGATACGAGCAGTACTTC
TRBV18,TRBJ1-1,NA,NA,CASSPLAVNTEAFF,TGTGCCAGCTCACCACTGGCTGTGAACACTGAAGCTTTCTTT
TRBV7-9,TRBJ1-4,NA,NA,CASSLILTNEKLFF,TGTGCCAGCAGCTTAATACTCACTAATGAAAAACTGTTTTTT
TRBV5-1,TRBJ1-1,TRBD1,NA,CASSSQGGNTEAFF,TGCGCCAGCAGCTCGCAGGGGGGGAACACTGAAGCTTTCTTT
TRBV30,TRBJ1-2,TRBD1,NA,CAWSAPGQGIYGYTF,TGTGCCTGGAGCGCCCCGGGACAGGGGATCTATGGCTACACCTTC
TRBV30,TRBJ2-5,NA,NA,CAWSVRGRTDGTQYF,TGTGCCTGGAGTGTACGAGGCAGGACAGATGGGACCCAGTACTTC
TRBV19,TRBJ1-2,TRBD1,NA,CASSIDVGTANSYGYTF,TGTGCCAGTAGTATAGATGTGGGGACAGCCAACAGCTATGGCTACACCTTC
TRBV3-1/TRBV3-2,TRBJ1-1,NA,NA,CASSHTGMNTEAFF,TGTGCCAGCAGCCACACAGGGATGAACACTGAAGCTTTCTTT
TRBV11-2,TRBJ2-1,NA,NA,CASSPRDIVRQFF,TGTGCCAGCAGCCCAAGGGACATCGTAAGGCAGTTCTTC
TRBV3-1/TRBV3-2,TRBJ2-3,TRBD1,NA,CASSQDYRGRDTQYF,TGTGCCAGCAGCCAAGACTACAGGGGGAGGGATACGCAGTATTTT
TRBV19,TRBJ2-3,NA,NA,CASSIERAGTDTQYF,TGTGCCAGTAGTATCGAGCGGGCAGGCACAGATACGCAGTATTTT
TRBV7-3,TRBJ2-3,NA,NA,CASSSGGTDTQYF,TGTGCCAGCTCATCGGGGGGCACAGATACGCAGTATTTT
TRBV7-2,TRBJ1-5,NA,NA,CASSLGQGWDQPQHF,TGTGCCAGCAGCTTAGGTCAGGGGTGGGATCAGCCCCAGCATTTT
TRBV18,TRBJ2-1,NA,NA,CASSPFLGEQFF,TGTGCCAGCTCACCATTTCTAGGTGAGCAGTTCTTC
TRBV5-4,TRBJ1-1,NA,NA,CASSLDSMNTEAFF,TGTGCCAGCAGCTTGGACAGTATGAACACTGAAGCTTTCTTT
TRBV15,TRBJ2-6,NA,NA,CATSRSSGANVLTF,TGTGCCACCAGCAGATCATCTGGGGCCAACGTCCTGACTTTC
TRBV7-3,TRBJ2-2,TRBD1,NA,CASSRGQGGSTGELFF,TGTGCCAGCAGCCGCGGACAGGGAGGAAGCACCGGGGAGCTGTTTTTT
TRBV3-1/TRBV3-2,TRBJ1-1,NA,NA,CASSQIQALNTEAFF,TGTGCCAGCAGCCAGATCCAGGCTCTGAACACTGAAGCTTTCTTT
TRBV6-5,TRBJ1-3,NA,NA,CASSRLNSGNTIYF,TGTGCCAGCTCGCGGCTGAACTCTGGAAACACCATATATTTT
TRBV11-1,TRBJ1-1,TRBD1,few,CASRRTGEAFF,TGTGCCAGCAGACGGACAGGAGAAGCTTTCTTT
TRBV27,TRBJ2-3,NA,NA,CASSSLPPQGWPTDTQYF,TGTGCCAGCAGTTCCCTCCCCCCCCAGGGCTGGCCCACAGATACGCAGTATTTT
TRBV6-5,TRBJ1-2,NA,NA,CASSLTTGNGYTF,TGTGCCAGCAGCCTAACAACAGGGAACGGCTACACCTTC
TRBV6-5,TRBJ1-2,TRBD1,once,CASILTGGNYGYTF,TGTGCCAGCATTCTGACAGGGGGCAACTATGGCTACACCTTC
TRBV9,TRBJ2-3,TRBD1,few,CASSVAGTGGPTDTQYF,TGTGCCAGCAGCGTAGCGGGGACAGGGGGCCCCACAGATACGCAGTATTTT
TRBV19,TRBJ2-1,NA,NA,CASSIIRGNEQFF,TGTGCCAGTAGTATAATCAGGGGAAATGAGCAGTTCTTC